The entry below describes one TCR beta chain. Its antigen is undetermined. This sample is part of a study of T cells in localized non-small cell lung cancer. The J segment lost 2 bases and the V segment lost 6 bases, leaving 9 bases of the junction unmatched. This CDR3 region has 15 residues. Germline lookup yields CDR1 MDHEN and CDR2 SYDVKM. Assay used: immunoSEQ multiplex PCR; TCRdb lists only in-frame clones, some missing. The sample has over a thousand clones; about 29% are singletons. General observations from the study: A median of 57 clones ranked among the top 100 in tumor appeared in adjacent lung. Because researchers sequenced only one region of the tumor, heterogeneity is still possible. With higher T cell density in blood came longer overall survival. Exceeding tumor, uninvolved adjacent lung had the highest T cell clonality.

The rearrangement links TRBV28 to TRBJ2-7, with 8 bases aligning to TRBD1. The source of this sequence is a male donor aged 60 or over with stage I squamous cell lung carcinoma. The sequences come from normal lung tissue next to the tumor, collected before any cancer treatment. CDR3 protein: CASRPPDRVPYEQYF. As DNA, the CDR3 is TGTGCCAGCAGGCCCCCGGACAGGGTTCCCTACGAGCAGTACTTC.